A selection of T cell receptor beta chains follows, all from one sample in a study of cytomegalovirus exposure and HLA in healthy donors. TCRdb's copy holds only in-frame clones and misses some; the assay was immunoSEQ multiplex PCR. Of under 200,000 clones detected, 82% appear once; the ten largest clones hold under 0.9%. Sequencing was carried out using PBMCs. The receptor set was obtained from a woman aged 18-35 years in good health and CMV-seronegative. CDR3s include the opening cysteine and the closing phenylalanine or tryptophan. The D gene is left open where the match is weak. Only some rows state a clone size, as once, few, many or a class for expanded clones.

V gene: TRBV5-6
clone size: .
J gene: TRBJ2-5
D gene: .
CDR3 DNA: TGTGCCAGCAGCCCCGACACAGGGCTGAGCCAAGAGACCCAGTACTTC
CDR3 protein: CASSPDTGLSQETQYF

V gene: TRBV27
clone size: few
J gene: TRBJ2-7
D gene: TRBD1
CDR3 DNA: TGTGCCAGCAGTGACAGGGGAGGCCACGAGCAGTACTTC
CDR3 protein: CASSDRGGHEQYF

V gene: TRBV7-9
clone size: .
J gene: TRBJ2-2
D gene: .
CDR3 DNA: TGTGCCAGCAGAGACAGTGCCACCGGGGAGCTGTTTTTT
CDR3 protein: CASRDSATGELFF

V gene: TRBV5-4
clone size: .
J gene: TRBJ2-1
D gene: TRBD2
CDR3 DNA: TGTGCCAGCAGTTGGCGGGGGGGGACGAGCTCCTACAATGAGCAGTTCTTC
CDR3 protein: CASSWRGGTSSYNEQFF

V gene: TRBV18
clone size: .
J gene: TRBJ2-4
D gene: .
CDR3 DNA: TGTGCCAGCTCAGACCAGGGACTGGCCAAAAACATTCAGTACTTC
CDR3 protein: CASSDQGLAKNIQYF

V gene: TRBV6-5
clone size: .
J gene: TRBJ2-1
D gene: TRBD1
CDR3 DNA: TGTGCCAGCAAAGTCGACAGGGGGGCTACGAATGAGCAGTTCTTC
CDR3 protein: CASKVDRGATNEQFF

V gene: TRBV7-9
clone size: .
J gene: TRBJ2-3
D gene: TRBD2
CDR3 DNA: TGTGCCAGCAGCAGCGCTAGCGGAAGCACAGATACGCAGTATTTT
CDR3 protein: CASSSASGSTDTQYF

V gene: TRBV4-1
clone size: .
J gene: TRBJ1-2
D gene: TRBD1
CDR3 DNA: TGCGCCAGCAGCCAGCTGGACAGGGGGCGAATTCATGGCTACACCTTC
CDR3 protein: CASSQLDRGRIHGYTF

V gene: TRBV7-3
clone size: .
J gene: TRBJ1-5
D gene: .
CDR3 DNA: TGTGCCAGCAGCCGACAGCCCAATCAGCCCCAGCATTTT
CDR3 protein: CASSRQPNQPQHF

V gene: TRBV5-4
clone size: .
J gene: TRBJ2-1
D gene: .
CDR3 DNA: TGTGCCAGCAGCTTGGTTCAGGGGTCGTACAATGAGCAGTTCTTC
CDR3 protein: CASSLVQGSYNEQFF

V gene: TRBV28
clone size: few
J gene: TRBJ1-1
D gene: TRBD1
CDR3 DNA: TGTGCCAGCAGTTCCCGGACAGGGGTGAAGACTGAAGCTTTCTTT
CDR3 protein: CASSSRTGVKTEAFF

V gene: TRBV18
clone size: .
J gene: TRBJ1-5
D gene: TRBD1
CDR3 DNA: TGTGCCAGCTCACCAGTCTCGACAGGGAATAGCAATCAGCCCCAGCATTTT
CDR3 protein: CASSPVSTGNSNQPQHF

V gene: TRBV29-1
clone size: once
J gene: TRBJ2-5
D gene: TRBD1
CDR3 DNA: TGCAGCGTTCGACAGGGGGATGAGACCCAGTACTTC
CDR3 protein: CSVRQGDETQYF

V gene: TRBV19
clone size: .
J gene: TRBJ2-1
D gene: TRBD2
CDR3 DNA: TGTGCCAGTAGTCCCCTTGGGTGGCGGGAGGGCCGATATGAGCAGTTCTTC
CDR3 protein: CASSPLGWREGRYEQFF